The 14 T cell receptor beta chains reported below all come from one sample, sequenced in a study of T cell responses to AZD1222 COVID-19 vaccine. Sequencing was performed with immunoSEQ multiplex PCR; in TCRdb, only in-frame clones are kept and a portion is missing. The sample lists roughly 150,000 clones; roughly 89% were seen once. Here the sequenced sample was peripheral blood, taken 28 days after the second AZD1222 dose. Receptors originate from an adult who received the AZD1222 COVID-19 vaccine.

V is TRBV7-5 and J is TRBJ2-7. TRBV7-5 is a known pseudogene. The CDR3 totals 10 residues. CDR3 in amino acids: CVRYDYEQYF. The DNA for the CDR3 is TGTGTCAGATACGACTACGAGCAGTACTTC.

The chain links TRBV4-3 to TRBJ2-3; D unresolved. Trimming removed 4 bases from V and 2 bases from J, with 7 bases in between. Germline V gene lookup returns CDR1 LGHNA and CDR2 YSLEER. CDR3 length: 13 residues. Here the CDR3 reads CASSLGFTDTQYF. The CDR3, as DNA: TGCGCCAGCAGCCTAGGGTTCACAGATACGCAGTATTTT.

This clone was recorded a few times. The V gene is TRBV18, the J gene TRBJ1-1; D might be TRBD1 (5 bases). The CDR3 has 12 amino acids. The V and J ends lost 6 bases and 1 base respectively, with 6 bases between them. The germline V gene encodes CDR1 KGHSH and CDR2 LQKENI. The CDR3 spells CASSGQNTEAFF. CDR3 bases: TGTGCCAGCTCGGGGCAGAACACTGAAGCTTTCTTT. The full variable domain, its missing parts supplied by reference TRBV18 and TRBJ1-1, is NAGVMQNPRHLVRRRGQEARLRCSPMKGHSHVYWYRQLPEEGLKFMVYLQKENIIDESGMPKERFSAEFPKEGPSILRIQQVVRGDSAAYFCASSGQNTEAFFGQGTRLTVV.

This chain uses TRBV3-1 (or the pseudogene TRBV3-2) with TRBJ2-7; 9 nucleotides agree with TRBD1. The V gene end was trimmed by 3 bases and the J gene end by 0 bases; junction bases not matched to a gene: 3. The CDR3 totals 15 residues. The V gene's germline CDR1 is LGHDT and CDR2 YNNKEL (reference sequence). CDR3 sequence: CASSHGTGHSYEQYF. CDR3 in DNA: TGTGCCAGCAGCCACGGGACAGGGCACTCCTACGAGCAGTACTTC.

V and J are TRBV19 and TRBJ2-7, with a tentative D call TRBD1 (6 bases). V was trimmed by 6 bases and J by 4 bases, leaving 13 bases between them. Germline CDR1 LNHDA, CDR2 SQIVND (reference sequence). The CDR3 is 13 residues long. CDR3 bases: TGTGCCAGTAGCGCCGGGACAAAATACGAGCAGTACTTC. It yields the protein CASSAGTKYEQYF.

The rearrangement links TRBV7-9 to TRBJ1-1, with a possible D match to TRBD1 (6 bases). V was trimmed by 6 bases and J by 3 bases, leaving 17 bases between them. From germline, CDR1 is SEHNR and CDR2 FQNEAQ (reference sequence). This CDR3 has 15 residues. CDR3 coding DNA: TGTGCCAGCAGAACCACAGGGAGCGAGCACACTGAAGCTTTCTTT. Its translation is CASRTTGSEHTEAFF.

This chain uses TRBV5-5 with TRBJ2-2, with D possibly being TRBD2 (5 bases). Trimming took 4 bases from V and 4 from J, leaving 14 bases between them. This CDR3 is 15 amino acids long. Germline V gene sequence: CDR1 SGHKS, CDR2 YYEKEE (reference sequence). DNA for the CDR3: TGTGCCAGCAGCCAAGGGCACGCGGGCACCGGGGAGCTGTTTTTT. Translated, it gives CASSQGHAGTGELFF.

The CDR3 is CASSQGPQWGQTIQYEQYF. In DNA form, the CDR3 reads TGTGCCAGCAGCCAAGGGCCTCAGTGGGGCCAGACGATTCAGTACGAGCAGTACTTC. This rearrangement joins TRBV3-1 (or the pseudogene TRBV3-2) to TRBJ2-7, with D perhaps matching TRBD1 (5 bases). The CDR3 totals 19 residues. V was cut by 1 base and J by 4 bases, with 26 bases left in between. From germline, CDR1 is LGHDT and CDR2 YNNKEL (reference sequence).

The J gene is TRBJ1-1, the V gene TRBV3-1 (or the pseudogene TRBV3-2); D is uncertain. Looked up from germline, CDR1 is LGHDT and CDR2 is YNNKEL (reference sequence). The germline V and J ends were trimmed by 0 bases and 1 base, with 6 bases remaining between them. The CDR3 contains 14 residues. CDR3 DNA: TGTGCCAGCAGCCAAGAGGCCCGGAACACTGAAGCTTTCTTT. Protein: CASSQEARNTEAFF.

The chain is built from TRBV3-1 (or the pseudogene TRBV3-2) and TRBJ2-3; TRBD2 is a possible D gene (5 bases). With 3 bases removed from V and 3 bases from J, the gap between germline ends came to 10 bases. The CDR3 is 14 residues long. Germline-derived CDR1 and CDR2 are LGHDT and YNNKEL (reference sequence). CDR3 amino acids: CASSHSGVTDTQYF. CDR3 DNA: TGTGCCAGCAGCCATTCCGGGGTTACAGATACGCAGTATTTT.

The CDR3 DNA reads TGTGCCAGCAGCCGCTCAACAGGTTCACCCCTCCACTTT. Translated: CASSRSTGSPLHF. This chain uses TRBV3-1 (or the pseudogene TRBV3-2) with TRBJ1-6, with D possibly TRBD1 on 5 matching bases. V was clipped by 4 bases and J by 9 bases, with 10 bases between them. Germline V CDR1 and CDR2: LGHDT, YNNKEL (reference sequence). The CDR3 spans 13 residues.

This sequence joins TRBV4-2 and TRBJ1-3; TRBD1 agrees at 10 bases. Trimming took 3 bases from V and 2 from J; bases not matched to a gene: 4. This CDR3 is built from 16 residues. Germline CDR1 LGHNA, CDR2 YNFKEQ. The CDR3 DNA is TGTGCCAGCAGCCATGCTGGGACAGGGGCTGGAAACACCATATATTTT. Translated: CASSHAGTGAGNTIYF.

This clone showed up just a few times. The gene calls are TRBV6-5 and TRBJ1-4; D is unresolved. Trimming removed 6 bases from V and 2 bases from J, with 10 bases in between. The germline V gene has CDR1 MNHEY and CDR2 SVGAGI. CDR3 size: 14 residues. The CDR3 is CASSWGGTNEKLFF. CDR3 sequence (DNA): TGTGCCAGCAGCTGGGGAGGGACTAATGAAAAACTGTTTTTT.

The rearrangement uses TRBV18 and TRBJ1-2; 7 bases match TRBD1. The CDR3 sequence is 15 residues long. J gave up 4 bases and V 2 bases, and 7 bases lay outside the gene matches. Germline values: CDR1 KGHSH, CDR2 LQKENI. CDR3 protein: CASSPLGGEGYGYTF. DNA for the CDR3: TGTGCCAGCTCACCATTAGGGGGCGAGGGCTATGGCTACACCTTC.